This TCR beta chain is drawn from a study of cytomegalovirus exposure and HLA in healthy donors. On the study more broadly: Samples from HLA-typed donors yielded 65 million to 85 million unique TCRs in an early data release.

V gave up 1 base and J gave up 3 bases, with 11 bases separating them. The CDR3 covers 15 residues. CDR1 MNHNS and CDR2 SASEGT come from the germline V gene. Use of 60 Vbeta and 13 Jbeta primers characterized the PCR. Sequencing was performed with immunoSEQ multiplex PCR; in TCRdb, only in-frame clones are kept and a portion is missing. The sample lists about 120,000 clones; approximately 79% were seen once. The source of this sequence is a man aged 25-40 years in good health and CMV-seropositive. The V call is TRBV6-1, the J call TRBJ2-3, with D maybe TRBD1 (6 bases). Sequenced input: PBMCs. CDR3: CASSEEQGWTDTQYF. The CDR3 nucleotides are TGTGCCAGCAGTGAAGAACAGGGCTGGACAGATACGCAGTATTTT.